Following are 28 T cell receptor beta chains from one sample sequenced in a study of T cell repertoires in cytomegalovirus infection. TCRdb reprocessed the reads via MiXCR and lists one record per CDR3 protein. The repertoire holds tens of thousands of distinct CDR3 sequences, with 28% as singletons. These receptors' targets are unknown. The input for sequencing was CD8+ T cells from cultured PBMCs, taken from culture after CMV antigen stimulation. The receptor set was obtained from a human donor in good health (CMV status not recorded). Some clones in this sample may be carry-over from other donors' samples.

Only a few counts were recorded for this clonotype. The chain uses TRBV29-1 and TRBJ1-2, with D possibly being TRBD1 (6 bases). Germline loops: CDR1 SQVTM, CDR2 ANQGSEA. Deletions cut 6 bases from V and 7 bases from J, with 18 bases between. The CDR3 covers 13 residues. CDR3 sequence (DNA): TGCAGCGTGCCCGAACAGGGAGAACGTGGCTACACCTTC. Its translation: CSVPEQGERGYTF.

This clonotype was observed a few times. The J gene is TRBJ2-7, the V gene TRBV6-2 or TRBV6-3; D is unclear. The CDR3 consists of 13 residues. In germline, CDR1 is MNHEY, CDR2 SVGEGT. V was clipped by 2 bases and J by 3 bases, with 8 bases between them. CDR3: CASSYTPFYEQYF. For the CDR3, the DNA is TGTGCCAGCAGTTACACGCCGTTCTACGAGCAGTACTTC.

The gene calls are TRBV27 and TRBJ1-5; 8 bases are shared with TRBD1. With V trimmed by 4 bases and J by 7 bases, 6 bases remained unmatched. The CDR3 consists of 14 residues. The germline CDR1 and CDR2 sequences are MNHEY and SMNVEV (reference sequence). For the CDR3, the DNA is TGTGCCAGCAGTTCGGCAGGGGGCGGACAGCCCCAGCATTTT. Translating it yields CASSSAGGGQPQHF.

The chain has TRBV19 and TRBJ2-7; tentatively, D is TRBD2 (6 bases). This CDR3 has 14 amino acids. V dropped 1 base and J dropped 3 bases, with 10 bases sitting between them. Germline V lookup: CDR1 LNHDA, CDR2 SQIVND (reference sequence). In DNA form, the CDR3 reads TGTGCCAGTAGTATAGGGGACGGGAGCTACGAGCAGTACTTC. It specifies CASSIGDGSYEQYF.

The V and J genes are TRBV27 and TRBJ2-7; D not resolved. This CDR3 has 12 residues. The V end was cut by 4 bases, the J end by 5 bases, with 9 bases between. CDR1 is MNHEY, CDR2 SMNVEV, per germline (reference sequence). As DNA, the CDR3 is TGTGCCAGCAGTTCGACCACGGACGAGCAGTACTTC. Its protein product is CASSSTTDEQYF.

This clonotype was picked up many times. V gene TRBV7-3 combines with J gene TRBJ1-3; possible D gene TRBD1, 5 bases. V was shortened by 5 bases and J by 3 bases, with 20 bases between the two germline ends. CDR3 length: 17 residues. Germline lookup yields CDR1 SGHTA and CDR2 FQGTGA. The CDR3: CASSPQFPSGNGNTIYF. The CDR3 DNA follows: TGTGCCAGCAGCCCCCAATTCCCCTCAGGGAATGGAAACACCATATATTTT.

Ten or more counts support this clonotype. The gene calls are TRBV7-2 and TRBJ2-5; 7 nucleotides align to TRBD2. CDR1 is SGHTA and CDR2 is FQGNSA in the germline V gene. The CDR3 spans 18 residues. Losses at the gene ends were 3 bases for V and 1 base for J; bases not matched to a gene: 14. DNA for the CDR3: TGTGCCAGCAGCTTGGGGGGGAGAAGCGTTCGGCCCCAAGAGACCCAGTACTTC. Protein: CASSLGGRSVRPQETQYF.

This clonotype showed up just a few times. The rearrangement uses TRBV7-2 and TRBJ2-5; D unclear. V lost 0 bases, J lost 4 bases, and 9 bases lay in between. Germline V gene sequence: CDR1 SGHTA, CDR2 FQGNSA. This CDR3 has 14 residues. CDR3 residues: CASSLAAWVETQYF. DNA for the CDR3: TGTGCCAGCAGCTTAGCTGCCTGGGTAGAGACCCAGTACTTC. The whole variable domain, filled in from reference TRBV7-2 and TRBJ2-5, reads GAGVSQSPSNKVTEKGKDVELRCDPISGHTALYWYRQSLGQGLEFLIYFQGNSAPDKSGLPSDRFSAERTGGSVSTLTIQRTQQEDSAVYLCASSLAAWVETQYFGPGTRLLVL.

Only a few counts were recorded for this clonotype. In DNA form, the CDR3 reads TGTGCCAGCGGAGGTCCCGTCGTAGGGCAGTTCTTC. It encodes CASGGPVVGQFF. The gene calls are TRBV27 and TRBJ2-1, with D tentatively TRBD2 (5 bases). The CDR3 spans 12 residues. V lost 8 bases and J lost 12, with 17 bases in between. The germline CDR1 and CDR2 sequences are MNHEY and SMNVEV (reference sequence).

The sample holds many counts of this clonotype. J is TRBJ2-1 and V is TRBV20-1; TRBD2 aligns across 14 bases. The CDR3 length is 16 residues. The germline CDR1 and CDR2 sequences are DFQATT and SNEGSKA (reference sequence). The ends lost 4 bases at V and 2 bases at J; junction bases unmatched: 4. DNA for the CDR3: TGCAGTGCTACGGGACTAGCGGGAGATGCCTACAATGAGCAGTTCTTC. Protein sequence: CSATGLAGDAYNEQFF.

This CDR3 reads CASRSHRGVNTEAFF. CDR3 DNA: TGTGCCAGCAGATCCCACAGGGGGGTGAACACTGAAGCTTTCTTT. The chain joins TRBV6-2 or TRBV6-3 to TRBJ1-1; 8 bases align to TRBD1. V gave up 6 bases and J gave up 0 bases; unmatched junction bases: 6. CDR1 and CDR2 (germline): MNHEY, SVGEGT. There are 15 residues in the CDR3.

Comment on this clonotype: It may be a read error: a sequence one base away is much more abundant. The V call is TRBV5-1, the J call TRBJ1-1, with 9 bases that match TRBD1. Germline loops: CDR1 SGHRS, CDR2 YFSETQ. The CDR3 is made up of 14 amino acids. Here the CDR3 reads CASSGQGSNTGAFF. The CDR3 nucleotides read TGCGCCAGCAGCGGACAGGGGTCGAACACTGGAGCTTTCTTT.

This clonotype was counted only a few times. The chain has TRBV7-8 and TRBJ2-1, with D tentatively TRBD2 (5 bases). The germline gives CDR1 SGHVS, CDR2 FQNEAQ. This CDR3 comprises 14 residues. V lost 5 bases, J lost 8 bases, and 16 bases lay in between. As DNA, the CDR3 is TGTGCCAGCAGCCCAGACGGAGGCCCGGATGAGCAGTTCTTC. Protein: CASSPDGGPDEQFF.

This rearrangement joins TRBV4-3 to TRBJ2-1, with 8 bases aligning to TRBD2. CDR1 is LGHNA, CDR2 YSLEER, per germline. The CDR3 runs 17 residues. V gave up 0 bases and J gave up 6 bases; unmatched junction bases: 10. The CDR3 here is CASSQDDLREALNEQFF. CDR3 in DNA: TGCGCCAGCAGCCAAGATGACCTGCGGGAGGCACTCAATGAGCAGTTCTTC.

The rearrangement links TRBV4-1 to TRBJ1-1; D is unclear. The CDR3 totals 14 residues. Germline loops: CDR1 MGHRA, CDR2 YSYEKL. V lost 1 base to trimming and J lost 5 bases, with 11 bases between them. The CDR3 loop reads CASSQVDGGTEAFF. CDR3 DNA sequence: TGCGCCAGCAGCCAAGTGGACGGTGGAACTGAAGCTTTCTTT.

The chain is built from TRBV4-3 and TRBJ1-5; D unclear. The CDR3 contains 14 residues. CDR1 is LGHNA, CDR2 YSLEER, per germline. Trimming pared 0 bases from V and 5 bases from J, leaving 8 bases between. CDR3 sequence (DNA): TGCGCCAGCAGCCAAGATCCCGGGGATCAGCCCCAGCATTTT. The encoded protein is CASSQDPGDQPQHF.

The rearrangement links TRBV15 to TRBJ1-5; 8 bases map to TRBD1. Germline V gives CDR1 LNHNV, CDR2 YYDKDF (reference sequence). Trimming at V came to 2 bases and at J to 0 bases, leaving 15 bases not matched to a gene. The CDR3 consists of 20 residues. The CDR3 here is CATSRIVGTGAFGSNQPQHF. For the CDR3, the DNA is TGTGCCACCAGCAGAATTGTGGGGACAGGTGCGTTTGGTAGCAATCAGCCCCAGCATTTT.

The CDR3: CASSLGTANQPQHF. The CDR3 DNA reads as TGTGCCAGCAGTCTCGGGACTGCTAATCAGCCCCAGCATTTT. The rearrangement joins TRBV12-3 or TRBV12-4 to TRBJ1-5; the D gene is possibly TRBD1 (5 bases). V was clipped by 5 bases and J by 4 bases, with 12 bases between them. This CDR3 region has 14 residues.

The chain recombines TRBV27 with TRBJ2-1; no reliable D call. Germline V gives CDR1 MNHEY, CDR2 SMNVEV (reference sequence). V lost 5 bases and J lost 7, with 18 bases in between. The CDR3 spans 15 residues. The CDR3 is CASSPSLFMLNEQFF. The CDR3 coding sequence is TGTGCCAGCAGTCCTTCACTATTTATGCTTAATGAGCAGTTCTTC.

CDR3 DNA sequence: TGCAGCGTCCAGACTGATAATTCACCCCTCCACTTT. This gives the protein CSVQTDNSPLHF. The rearrangement joins TRBV29-1 to TRBJ1-6, with no clear D. The CDR3 is 12 residues long. The V gene lost 6 bases and the J gene lost 5 bases, with 8 bases spanning the gap. Germline V gene sequence: CDR1 SQVTM, CDR2 ANQGSEA.

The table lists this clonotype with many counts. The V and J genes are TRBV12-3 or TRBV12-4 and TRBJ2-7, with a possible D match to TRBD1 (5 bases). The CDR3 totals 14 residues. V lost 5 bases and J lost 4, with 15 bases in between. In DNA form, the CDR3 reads TGTGCCAGCAGTCTCCCTATCTACAGGTACGAGCAGTACTTC. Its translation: CASSLPIYRYEQYF.

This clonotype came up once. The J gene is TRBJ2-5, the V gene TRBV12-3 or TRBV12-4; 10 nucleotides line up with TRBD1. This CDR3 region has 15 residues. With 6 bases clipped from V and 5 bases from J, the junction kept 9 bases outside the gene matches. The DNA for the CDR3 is TGTGCCAGCAGAGGACAGGGGGTATCTCGGGAGACCCAGTACTTC. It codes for CASRGQGVSRETQYF.

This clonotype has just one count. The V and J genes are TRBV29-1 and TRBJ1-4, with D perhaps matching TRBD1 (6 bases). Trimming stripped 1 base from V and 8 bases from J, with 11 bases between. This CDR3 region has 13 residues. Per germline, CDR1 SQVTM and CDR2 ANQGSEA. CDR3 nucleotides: TGCAGCGTTGAAGGCAGGGGTGACGAAAAACTGTTTTTT. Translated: CSVEGRGDEKLFF.

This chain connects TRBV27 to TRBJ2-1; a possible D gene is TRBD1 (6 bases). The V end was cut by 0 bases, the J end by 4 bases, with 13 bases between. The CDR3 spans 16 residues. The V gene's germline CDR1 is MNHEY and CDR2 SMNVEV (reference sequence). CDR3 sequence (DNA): TGTGCCAGCAGTTTATCAGGGCCCAGGGGTTACAATGAGCAGTTCTTC. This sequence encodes CASSLSGPRGYNEQFF.

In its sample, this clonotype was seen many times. CDR3 DNA sequence: TGTGCCAGCTCGCTTCTCCATTTAGAGACCCAGTACTTC. It yields the protein CASSLLHLETQYF. V gene TRBV18 combines with J gene TRBJ2-5; no definite D call. CDR1 is KGHSH, CDR2 LQKENI, per germline. The CDR3 is 13 residues long. V was pared by 6 bases and J by 4 bases, with 12 bases between.

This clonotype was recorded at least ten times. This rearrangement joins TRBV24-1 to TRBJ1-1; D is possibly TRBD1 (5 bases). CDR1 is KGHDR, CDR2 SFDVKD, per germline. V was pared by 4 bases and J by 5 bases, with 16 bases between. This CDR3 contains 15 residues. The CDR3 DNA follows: TGTGCCACCAGTGAAGGGACCCTCGGTTGGACTGAAGCTTTCTTT. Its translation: CATSEGTLGWTEAFF.

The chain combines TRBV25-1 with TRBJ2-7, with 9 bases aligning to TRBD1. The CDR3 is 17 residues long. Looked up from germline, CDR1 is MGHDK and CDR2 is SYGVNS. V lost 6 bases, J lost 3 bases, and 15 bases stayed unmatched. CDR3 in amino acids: CASRAPHQGTGSYEQYF. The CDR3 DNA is TGTGCCAGCAGGGCCCCCCACCAGGGGACAGGGAGCTACGAGCAGTACTTC.

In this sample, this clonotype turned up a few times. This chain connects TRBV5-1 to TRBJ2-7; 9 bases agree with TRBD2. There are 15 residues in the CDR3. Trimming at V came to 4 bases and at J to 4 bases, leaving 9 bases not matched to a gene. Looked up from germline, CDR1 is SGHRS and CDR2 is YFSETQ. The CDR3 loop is CASSQISGSGYEQYF. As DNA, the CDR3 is TGCGCCAGCAGCCAAATTAGCGGGAGCGGATACGAGCAGTACTTC.